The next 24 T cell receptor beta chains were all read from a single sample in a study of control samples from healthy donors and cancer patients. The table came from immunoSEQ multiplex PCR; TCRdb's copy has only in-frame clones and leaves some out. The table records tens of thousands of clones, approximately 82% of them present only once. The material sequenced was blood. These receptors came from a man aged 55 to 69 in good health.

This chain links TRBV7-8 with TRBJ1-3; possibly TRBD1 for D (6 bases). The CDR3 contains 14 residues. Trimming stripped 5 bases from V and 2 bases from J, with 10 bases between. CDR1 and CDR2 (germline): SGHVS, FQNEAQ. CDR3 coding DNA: TGTGCCAGCAGCACCGGGACAACTGGAAACACCATATATTTT. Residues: CASSTGTTGNTIYF. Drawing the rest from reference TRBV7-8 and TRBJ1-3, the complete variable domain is GAGVSQSPRYKVAKRGQDVALRCDPISGHVSLFWYQQALGQGPEFLTYFQNEAQLDKSGLPSDRFFAERPEGSVSTLKIQRTQQEDSAVYLCASSTGTTGNTIYFGEGSWLTVV.

CDR3 DNA: TGTGCCAGTAATAGGGACGCTGGCTCTTTCTATGGCTACACCTTC. Its translation is CASNRDAGSFYGYTF. V usage is TRBV19 and J usage is TRBJ1-2; weak D call: TRBD1 (5 bases). V gave up 7 bases and J gave up 4 bases, with 19 bases separating them. The CDR3 totals 15 residues. Germline CDR1 reads LNHDA; CDR2 reads SQIVND (reference sequence).

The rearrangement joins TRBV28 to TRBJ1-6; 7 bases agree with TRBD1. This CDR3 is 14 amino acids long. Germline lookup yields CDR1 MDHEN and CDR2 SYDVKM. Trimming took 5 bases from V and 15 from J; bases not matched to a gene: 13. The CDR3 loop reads CASSGRQGERRLHF. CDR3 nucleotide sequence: TGTGCCAGCAGTGGCCGACAGGGTGAACGGCGCCTCCACTTT.

The CDR3 DNA reads as TGCGCCAGCAGCCAAGATCGACAGAGAGGGTTCCTCGGAAACACCATATATTTT. Residues: CASSQDRQRGFLGNTIYF. The V gene is TRBV4-1, the J gene TRBJ1-3; D possibly corresponds to TRBD1 (5 bases). Trimming pared 0 bases from V and 4 bases from J, leaving 19 bases between. The CDR3 runs to 18 residues. Germline CDR1 reads MGHRA; CDR2 reads YSYEKL.

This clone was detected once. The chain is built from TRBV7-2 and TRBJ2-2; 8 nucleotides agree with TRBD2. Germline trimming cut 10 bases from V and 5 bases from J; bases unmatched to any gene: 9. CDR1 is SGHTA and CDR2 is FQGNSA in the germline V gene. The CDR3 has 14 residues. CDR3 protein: CATAGGRWTGELFF. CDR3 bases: TGTGCCACCGCGGGCGGGAGGTGGACCGGGGAGCTGTTTTTT.

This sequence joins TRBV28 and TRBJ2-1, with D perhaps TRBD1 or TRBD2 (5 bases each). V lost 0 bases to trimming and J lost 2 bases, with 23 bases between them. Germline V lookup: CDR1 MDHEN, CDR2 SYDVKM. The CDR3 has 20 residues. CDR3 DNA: TGTGCCAGCAGTTTATGGAGGGCTGGTACAGGAGTAGGCCCCTACAATGAGCAGTTCTTC. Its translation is CASSLWRAGTGVGPYNEQFF. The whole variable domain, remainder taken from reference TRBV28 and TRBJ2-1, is DVKVTQSSRYLVKRTGEKVFLECVQDMDHENMFWYRQDPGLGLRLIYFSYDVKMKEKGDIPEGYSVSREKKERFSLILESASTNQTSMYLCASSLWRAGTGVGPYNEQFFGPGTRLTVL.

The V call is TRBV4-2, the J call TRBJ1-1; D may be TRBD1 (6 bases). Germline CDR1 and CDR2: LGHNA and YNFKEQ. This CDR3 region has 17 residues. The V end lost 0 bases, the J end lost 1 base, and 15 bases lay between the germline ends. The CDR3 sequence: CASSQEVNRDRNTEAFF. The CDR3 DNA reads TGTGCCAGCAGCCAAGAAGTCAACAGGGACCGGAACACTGAAGCTTTCTTT.

The CDR3 protein is CASSQDLRGSVEQFF. DNA of the CDR3: TGTGCCAGCAGCCAAGATCTAAGGGGGAGCGTTGAGCAGTTCTTC. This chain links TRBV3-1 (or the pseudogene TRBV3-2) with TRBJ2-1, with D possibly TRBD1 on 6 matching bases. Germline V CDR1 and CDR2: LGHDT, YNNKEL (reference sequence). Trimming removed 0 bases at V and 9 bases at J, with 15 bases between. The CDR3 sequence is 15 residues long.

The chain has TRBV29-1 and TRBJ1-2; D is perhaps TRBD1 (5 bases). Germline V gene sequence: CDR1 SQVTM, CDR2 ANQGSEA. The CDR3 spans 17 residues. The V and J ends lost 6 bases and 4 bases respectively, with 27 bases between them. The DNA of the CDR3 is TGCAGCGTCGGCCGGAAGACAGATTTGGCCGCGATCTATGGCTACACCTTC. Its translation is CSVGRKTDLAAIYGYTF.

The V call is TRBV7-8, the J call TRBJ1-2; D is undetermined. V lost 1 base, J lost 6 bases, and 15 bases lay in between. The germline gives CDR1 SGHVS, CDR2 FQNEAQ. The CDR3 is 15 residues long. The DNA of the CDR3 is TGTGCCAGCAGCTTAGATGGGAGAGGTTACAATGGCTACACCTTC. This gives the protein CASSLDGRGYNGYTF.

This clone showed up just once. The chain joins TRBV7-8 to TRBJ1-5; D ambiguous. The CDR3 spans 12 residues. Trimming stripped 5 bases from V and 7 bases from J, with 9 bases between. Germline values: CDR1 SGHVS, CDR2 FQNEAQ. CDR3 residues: CASSLTGQPQHF. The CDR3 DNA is TGTGCCAGCAGCCTCACGGGGCAGCCCCAGCATTTT. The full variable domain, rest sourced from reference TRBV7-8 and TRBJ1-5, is GAGVSQSPRYKVAKRGQDVALRCDPISGHVSLFWYQQALGQGPEFLTYFQNEAQLDKSGLPSDRFFAERPEGSVSTLKIQRTQQEDSAVYLCASSLTGQPQHFGDGTRLSIL.

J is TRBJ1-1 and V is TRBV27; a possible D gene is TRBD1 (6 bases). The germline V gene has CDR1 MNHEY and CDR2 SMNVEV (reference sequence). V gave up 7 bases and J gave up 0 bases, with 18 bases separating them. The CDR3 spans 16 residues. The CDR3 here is CASINLLGGMNTEAFF. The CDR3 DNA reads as TGTGCCAGCATAAATCTGTTGGGGGGCATGAACACTGAAGCTTTCTTT.

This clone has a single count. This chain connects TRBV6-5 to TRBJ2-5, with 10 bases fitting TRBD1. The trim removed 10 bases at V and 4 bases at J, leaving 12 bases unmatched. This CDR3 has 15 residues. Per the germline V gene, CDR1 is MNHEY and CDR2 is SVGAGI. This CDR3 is CAILYPTGGVETQYF. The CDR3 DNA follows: TGTGCCATTCTATACCCGACAGGGGGCGTAGAGACCCAGTACTTC.

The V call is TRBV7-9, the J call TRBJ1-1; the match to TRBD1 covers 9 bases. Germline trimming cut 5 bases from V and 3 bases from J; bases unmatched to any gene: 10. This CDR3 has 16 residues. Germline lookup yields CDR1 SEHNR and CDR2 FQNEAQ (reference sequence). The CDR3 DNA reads TGTGCCAGCAGCCAACCGGGACAGGGAAGGGACACTGAAGCTTTCTTT. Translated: CASSQPGQGRDTEAFF.

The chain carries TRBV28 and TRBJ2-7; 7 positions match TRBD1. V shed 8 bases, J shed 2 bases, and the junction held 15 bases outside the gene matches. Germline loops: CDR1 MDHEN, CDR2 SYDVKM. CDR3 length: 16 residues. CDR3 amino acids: CASSRPGTATPYEQYF. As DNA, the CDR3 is TGTGCCAGCTCTCGTCCCGGGACAGCCACTCCCTACGAGCAGTACTTC. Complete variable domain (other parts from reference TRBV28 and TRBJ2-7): DVKVTQSSRYLVKRTGEKVFLECVQDMDHENMFWYRQDPGLGLRLIYFSYDVKMKEKGDIPEGYSVSREKKERFSLILESASTNQTSMYLCASSRPGTATPYEQYFGPGTRLTVT.

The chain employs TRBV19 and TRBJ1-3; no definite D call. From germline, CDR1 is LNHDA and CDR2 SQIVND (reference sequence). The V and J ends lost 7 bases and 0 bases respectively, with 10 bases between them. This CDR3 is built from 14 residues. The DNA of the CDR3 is TGTGCCAGTAAGAACTCACGCTCTGGAAACACCATATATTTT. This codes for CASKNSRSGNTIYF. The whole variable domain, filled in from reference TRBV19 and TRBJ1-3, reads DGGITQSPKYLFRKEGQNVTLSCEQNLNHDAMYWYRQDPGQGLRLIYYSQIVNDFQKGDIAEGYSVSREKKESFPLTVTSAQKNPTAFYLCASKNSRSGNTIYFGEGSWLTVV.

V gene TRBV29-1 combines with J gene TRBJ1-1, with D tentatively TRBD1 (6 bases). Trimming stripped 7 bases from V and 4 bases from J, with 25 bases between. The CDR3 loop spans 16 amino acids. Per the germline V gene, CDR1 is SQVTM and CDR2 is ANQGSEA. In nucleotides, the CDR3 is TGCAGCGCCACGGGGGGGGCCAAATTGATGGGCACTGAAGCTTTCTTT. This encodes CSATGGAKLMGTEAFF.

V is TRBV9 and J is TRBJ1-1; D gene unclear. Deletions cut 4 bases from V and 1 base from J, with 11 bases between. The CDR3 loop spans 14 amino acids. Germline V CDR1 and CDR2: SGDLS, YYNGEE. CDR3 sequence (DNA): TGTGCCAGCAGCTCGGACTGGACGAACACTGAAGCTTTCTTT. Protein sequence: CASSSDWTNTEAFF.

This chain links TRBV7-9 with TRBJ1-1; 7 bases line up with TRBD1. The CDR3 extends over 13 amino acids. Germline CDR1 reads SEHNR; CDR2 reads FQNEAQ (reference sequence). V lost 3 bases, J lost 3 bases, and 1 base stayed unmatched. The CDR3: CASSFTGDTEAFF. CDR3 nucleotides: TGTGCCAGCAGCTTTACAGGGGACACTGAAGCTTTCTTT.

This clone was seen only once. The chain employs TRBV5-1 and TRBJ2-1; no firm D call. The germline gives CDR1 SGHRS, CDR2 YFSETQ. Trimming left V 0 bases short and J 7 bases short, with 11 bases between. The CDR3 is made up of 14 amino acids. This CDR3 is CASSLVGDLNEQFF. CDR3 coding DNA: TGCGCCAGCAGCTTGGTAGGCGATCTGAATGAGCAGTTCTTC.

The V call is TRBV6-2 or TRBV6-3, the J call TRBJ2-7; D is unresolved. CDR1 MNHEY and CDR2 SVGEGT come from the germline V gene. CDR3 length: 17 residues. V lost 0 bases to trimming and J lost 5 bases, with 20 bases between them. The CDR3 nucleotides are TGTGCCAGCAGTTACTCGAAAGGGCGGCCCAGAAGCCACGAGCAGTACTTC. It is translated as CASSYSKGRPRSHEQYF.

CDR3 in DNA: TGTGCCAGCAGGCAGACTAGCGGGAGGGAATACGAGCAGTACTTC. Translation gives CASRQTSGREYEQYF. V and J are TRBV28 and TRBJ2-7; 14 nucleotides align to TRBD2. The CDR3 contains 15 residues. Unmatched junction bases numbered 5, after V lost 6 bases and J lost 4 bases. Per the germline V gene, CDR1 is MDHEN and CDR2 is SYDVKM.

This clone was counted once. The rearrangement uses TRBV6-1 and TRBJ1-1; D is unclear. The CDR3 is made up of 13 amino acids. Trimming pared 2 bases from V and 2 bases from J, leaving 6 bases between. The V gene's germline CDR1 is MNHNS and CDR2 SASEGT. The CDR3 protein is CASSEYSNTEAFF. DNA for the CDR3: TGTGCCAGCAGTGAATACAGTAACACTGAAGCTTTCTTT.

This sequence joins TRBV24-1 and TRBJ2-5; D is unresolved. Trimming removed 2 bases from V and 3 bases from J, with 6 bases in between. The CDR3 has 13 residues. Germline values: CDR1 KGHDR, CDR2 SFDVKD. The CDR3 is CATSDYREETQYF. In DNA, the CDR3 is TGTGCCACCAGTGATTATCGGGAAGAGACCCAGTACTTC.